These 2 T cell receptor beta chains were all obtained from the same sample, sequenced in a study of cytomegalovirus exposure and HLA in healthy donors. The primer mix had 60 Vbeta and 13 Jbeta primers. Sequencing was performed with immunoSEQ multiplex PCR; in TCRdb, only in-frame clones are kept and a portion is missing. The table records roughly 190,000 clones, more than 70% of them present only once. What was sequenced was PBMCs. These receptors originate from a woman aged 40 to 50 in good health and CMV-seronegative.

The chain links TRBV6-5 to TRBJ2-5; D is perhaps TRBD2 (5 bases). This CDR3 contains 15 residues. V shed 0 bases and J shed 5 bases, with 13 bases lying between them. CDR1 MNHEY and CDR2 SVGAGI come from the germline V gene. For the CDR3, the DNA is TGTGCCAGCAGTTACTCCTTTAGCGTTGGGGAGACCCAGTACTTC. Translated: CASSYSFSVGETQYF.

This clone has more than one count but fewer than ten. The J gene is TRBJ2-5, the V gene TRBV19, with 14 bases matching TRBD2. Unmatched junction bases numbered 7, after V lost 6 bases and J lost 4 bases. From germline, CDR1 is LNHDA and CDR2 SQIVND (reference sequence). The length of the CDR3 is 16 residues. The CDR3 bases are TGTGCCAGTAGGAGACTAGCGGGAGGGGTCTCAGAGACCCAGTACTTC. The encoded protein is CASRRLAGGVSETQYF.